These 18 T cell receptor beta chains came from one sample sequenced in a study of T-cell reconstitution after alpha-beta-depleted transplantation in children. Unique molecular identifiers were incorporated during preparation of the TCRbeta library. TCRdb passed the PCR reads through MiXCR, listing each CDR3 protein once. The data contain about 300,000 distinct CDR3 sequences, 10% of them singletons. Sequenced here: PBMCs, sampled before TCRalphabeta/CD19-depleted stem cell transplant. The receptor source for this set is a boy less than two years old with acute myeloid leukemia, due to receive a stem cell transplant.

There are a few counts of this clonotype. The chain is built from TRBV28 and TRBJ1-5, with D possibly matching TRBD1 (5 bases). The CDR3 is made up of 14 amino acids. Trimming removed 3 bases from V and 8 bases from J, with 14 bases in between. Germline CDR1 is MDHEN and CDR2 is SYDVKM. CDR3 amino acids: CASSFLREGKPQHF. In DNA, the CDR3 is TGTGCCAGCAGTTTTCTCAGGGAAGGAAAGCCCCAGCATTTT.

V and J are TRBV19 and TRBJ2-7; the D gene is possibly TRBD1 (6 bases). V lost 7 bases, J lost 5 bases, and 18 bases lay in between. This CDR3 is 14 amino acids long. Germline CDR1 reads LNHDA; CDR2 reads SQIVND (reference sequence). The CDR3 region is CASTIGAGVNEQYF. The DNA of the CDR3 is TGTGCCAGTACCATAGGGGCAGGGGTGAACGAGCAGTACTTC.

The sample holds many counts of this clonotype. The J gene is TRBJ2-2, the V gene TRBV6-5; the match to TRBD2 covers 7 bases. Trimming at V came to 2 bases and at J to 1 base, leaving 4 bases not matched to a gene. The CDR3 runs to 16 residues. The germline gives CDR1 MNHEY, CDR2 SVGAGI. CDR3 residues: CASSYGASGNTGELFF. The DNA of the CDR3 is TGTGCCAGCAGTTACGGGGCTAGCGGGAACACCGGGGAGCTGTTTTTT.

This clonotype was seen more than once but under ten times. The chain uses TRBV12-3 or TRBV12-4 and TRBJ1-4, with D perhaps TRBD1 (5 bases). This CDR3 spans 15 amino acids. V was pared by 1 base and J by 7 bases, with 13 bases between. CDR3 sequence (DNA): TGTGCCAGCAGTTTAGTCGGCAGGGACCGTGAAAAACTGTTTTTT. It is translated as CASSLVGRDREKLFF.

This clonotype was counted many times. This chain links TRBV6-5 with TRBJ2-1; 11 nucleotides match TRBD2. Germline V CDR1 and CDR2: MNHEY, SVGAGI. The CDR3 runs to 18 residues. V was clipped by 0 bases and J by 4 bases; unmatched bases: 8. The CDR3 region has the DNA TGTGCCAGCAGTTACTCGTTTACGACTAGCGGGATTTACAATGAGCAGTTCTTC. Protein sequence: CASSYSFTTSGIYNEQFF.

A note on this clonotype: A much larger clone sits a single nucleotide away, making a read error possible. The gene calls are TRBV29-1 and TRBJ2-2, with 9 bases aligning to TRBD2. CDR1 is SQVTM and CDR2 is ANQGSEA in the germline V gene. The CDR3 length is 16 residues. Trimming took 1 base from V and 5 from J; bases not matched to a gene: 8. The chain's CDR3 is CSVEVRSGSSTGELFF. The CDR3, as DNA: TGCAGCGTTGAAGTTCGTAGCGGGAGTAGTACCGGGGAGCTGTTTTTT.

In this sample, this clonotype turned up a few times. The gene calls are TRBV6-2 or TRBV6-3 and TRBJ2-7, with D perhaps matching TRBD2 (7 bases). CDR1 MNHEY and CDR2 SVGEGT come from the germline V gene. Trimming took off 2 bases at V and 4 bases at J, with 15 bases between the two ends. This CDR3 is built from 15 residues. This CDR3 is CASSYGGAALYEQYF. The DNA for the CDR3 is TGTGCCAGCAGTTACGGGGGGGCAGCCCTTTACGAGCAGTACTTC.

This clonotype was recorded many times. V gene TRBV6-2 or TRBV6-3 combines with J gene TRBJ1-2; D remains ambiguous. CDR3 length: 13 amino acids. Germline V lookup: CDR1 MNHEY, CDR2 SVGEGT. Between the trimmed V and J ends, which lost 7 bases and 0 bases, there was a span of 9 bases. In nucleotides, the CDR3 is TGTGCCAGCAATGACATAGCTAACTATGGCTACACCTTC. This sequence encodes CASNDIANYGYTF.

This clonotype was detected ten times or more. The chain employs TRBV20-1 and TRBJ2-3; D unresolved. Trimming shortened V by 5 bases and J by 0 bases, and 6 bases separated the two germline ends. CDR3 size: 12 residues. Germline V gene lookup returns CDR1 DFQATT and CDR2 SNEGSKA (reference sequence). As DNA, the CDR3 is TGCAGTGCTTTGACTAGCACAGATACGCAGTATTTT. Translated: CSALTSTDTQYF.

There are a few counts of this clonotype. The chain joins TRBV7-2 to TRBJ2-1; TRBD2 agrees at 10 bases. Trimming cost V 2 bases and J 10 bases; bases outside gene matches: 8. CDR3 length: 15 amino acids. Per the germline V gene, CDR1 is SGHTA and CDR2 is FQGNSA. In DNA form, the CDR3 reads TGTGCCAGCAGCTTATCCCCTAGCGGGAGTGACGAGCAGTTCTTC. Protein sequence: CASSLSPSGSDEQFF.

This clonotype was seen repeatedly, ten times or more. The chain links TRBV20-1 to TRBJ2-2; TRBD2 might be the D (7 bases). The CDR3 runs 14 residues. The V gene's germline CDR1 is DFQATT and CDR2 SNEGSKA (reference sequence). Trimming stripped 3 bases from V and 3 bases from J, with 11 bases between. CDR3 sequence reads: CSARRGGDTGELFF. CDR3 coding DNA: TGCAGTGCTAGGAGGGGGGGAGACACCGGGGAGCTGTTTTTT.

The chain combines TRBV5-6 with TRBJ2-5; unclear D gene. Trimming took off 3 bases at V and 4 bases at J, with 4 bases between the two ends. Germline CDR1 and CDR2: SGHDT and YYEEEE. This CDR3 spans 11 amino acids. The CDR3, as DNA: TGTGCCAGCAGCTGGCGAGAGACCCAGTACTTC. Translating it yields CASSWRETQYF.

V and J are TRBV11-1 and TRBJ2-7, with 7 bases identical to TRBD2. The CDR3 runs 19 residues. The V and J ends lost 5 bases and 3 bases, in that order; junction bases with no gene match: 22. Germline values: CDR1 SGHAT, CDR2 FQDESV (reference sequence). The CDR3 loop reads CASSPRYPSGTLHLYEQYF. DNA of the CDR3: TGTGCCAGCAGCCCAAGGTACCCTAGCGGAACCCTGCACCTCTACGAGCAGTACTTC.

Remarks on this clonotype: A much larger clonotype is one base distant, so this may be a read error. The final CDR3 position lacks the conserved phenylalanine or tryptophan, pointing to a likely read error. The rearrangement joins TRBV28 to TRBJ2-7; 8 bases are shared with TRBD2. This CDR3 has 15 residues. Germline lookup yields CDR1 MDHEN and CDR2 SYDVKM. After removal of 2 bases from V and 1 base from J, the junction contained 4 bases not matched to a gene. The CDR3 loop reads CASSLPREASYEQYS. The CDR3 coding sequence is TGTGCCAGCAGTTTACCGCGGGAGGCTTCCTACGAGCAGTACTCC.

This clonotype was seen at least ten times. This sequence joins TRBV12-3 or TRBV12-4 and TRBJ1-3; D unclear. The CDR3 runs 14 residues. Trimming took off 3 bases at V and 0 bases at J, with 6 bases between the two ends. The CDR3 sequence is CASSFGISGNTIYF. The DNA of the CDR3 is TGTGCCAGCAGTTTCGGAATCTCTGGAAACACCATATATTTT.

The chain is built from TRBV7-6 and TRBJ1-5; a possible D gene is TRBD1 (5 bases). This CDR3 contains 14 residues. CDR1 and CDR2 (germline): SGHVS, FNYEAQ. The V end lost 2 bases, the J end lost 5 bases, and 10 bases lay between the germline ends. The CDR3 coding sequence is TGTGCCAGCAGCTTACTAGGGGCGGATCAGCCCCAGCATTTT. It is translated as CASSLLGADQPQHF.

The sample holds many counts of this clonotype. V gene TRBV6-6 combines with J gene TRBJ1-1; 9 bases agree with TRBD1. This CDR3 is 15 amino acids long. V dropped 6 bases and J dropped 5; count of bases not matched to a gene: 10. Germline V CDR1 and CDR2: MNHNY, SVGAGI (reference sequence). CDR3 region: CASRITGGAGTEAFF. CDR3 coding DNA: TGTGCCAGCAGGATCACAGGGGGCGCAGGGACTGAAGCTTTCTTT.

This clonotype has a handful of counts. V gene TRBV6-5 combines with J gene TRBJ2-2, with a weak D call TRBD2 (6 bases). Germline CDR1 and CDR2: MNHEY and SVGAGI. The germline V and J ends were trimmed by 3 bases and 0 bases, with 17 bases remaining between them. This CDR3 comprises 18 residues. In DNA, the CDR3 is TGTGCCAGCAGTTATTTCCCAGGGAGGCGCGCGAACACCGGGGAGCTGTTTTTT. It encodes CASSYFPGRRANTGELFF.